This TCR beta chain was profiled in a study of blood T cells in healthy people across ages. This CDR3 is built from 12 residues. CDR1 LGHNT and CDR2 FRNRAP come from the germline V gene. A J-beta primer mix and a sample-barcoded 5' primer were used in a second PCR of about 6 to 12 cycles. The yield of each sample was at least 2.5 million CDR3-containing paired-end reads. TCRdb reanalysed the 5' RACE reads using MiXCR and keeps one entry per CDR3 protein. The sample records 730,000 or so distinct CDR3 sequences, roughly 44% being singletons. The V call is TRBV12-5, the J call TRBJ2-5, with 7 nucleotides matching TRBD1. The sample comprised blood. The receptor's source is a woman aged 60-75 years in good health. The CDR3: CARDSSQETQYF. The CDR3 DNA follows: TGTGCCCGGGACAGTTCTCAAGAGACCCAGTACTTC.